This T cell receptor beta chain was recorded in a study of OX40 agonist ivuxolimab in advanced cancers. The assay was immunoSEQ multiplex PCR, and TCRdb's table has in-frame clones only and misses some. The sample carries 55,000 to 80,000 clones, about 81% recorded once. Germline V gene sequence: CDR1 SEHNR, CDR2 FQNEAQ (reference sequence). The CDR3 extends over 16 amino acids. With V trimmed by 5 bases and J by 4 bases, 9 bases remained unmatched. Collection of blood occurred at baseline, at cycle 4 day 1, and at cycle 7 day 1. This receptor was obtained from an adult with an advanced solid tumor such as melanoma, head and neck, liver or kidney cancer. The chain recombines TRBV7-9 with TRBJ2-3; 10 bases are shared with TRBD2. The material was CD4+ or CD8+ T cells sorted from blood, obtained in a trial of the OX40 agonist ivuxolimab. The DNA for the CDR3 is TGTGCCAGCAGCGCTATTAGCGGGGGGAGGGCAGATACGCAGTATTTT. Translation: CASSAISGGRADTQYF.